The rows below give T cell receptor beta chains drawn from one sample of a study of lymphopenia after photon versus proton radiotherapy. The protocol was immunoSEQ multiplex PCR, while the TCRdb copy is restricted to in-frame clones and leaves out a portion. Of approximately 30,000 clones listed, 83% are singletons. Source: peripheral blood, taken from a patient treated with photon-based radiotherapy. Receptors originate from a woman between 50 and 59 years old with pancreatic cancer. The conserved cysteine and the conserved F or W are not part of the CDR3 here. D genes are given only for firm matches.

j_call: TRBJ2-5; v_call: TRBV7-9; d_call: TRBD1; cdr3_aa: ASSGGQGQALGETQY
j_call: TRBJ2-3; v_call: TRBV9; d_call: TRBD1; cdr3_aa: ASSVGQGSTDTQY
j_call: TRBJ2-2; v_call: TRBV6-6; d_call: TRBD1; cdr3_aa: ASRKTGFSGELF
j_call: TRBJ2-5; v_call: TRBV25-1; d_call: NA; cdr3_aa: ASGQETQY
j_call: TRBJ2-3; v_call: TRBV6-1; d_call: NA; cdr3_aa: ASTSGTRATDTQY
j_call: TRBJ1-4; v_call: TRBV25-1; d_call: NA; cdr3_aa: ASSESAFQREKLF
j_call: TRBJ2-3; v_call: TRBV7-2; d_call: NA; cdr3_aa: ASSLPGGEVDTQY
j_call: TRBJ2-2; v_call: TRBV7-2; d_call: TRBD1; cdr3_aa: ASRQTGENTGELF
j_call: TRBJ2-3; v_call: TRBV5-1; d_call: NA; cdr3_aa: ASSPGASAGGTDTQY
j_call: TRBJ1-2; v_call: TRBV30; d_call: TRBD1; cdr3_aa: AWSKGNRGSDYGYT
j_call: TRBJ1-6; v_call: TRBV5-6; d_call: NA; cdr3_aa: ASSLVQGYYNSPLH
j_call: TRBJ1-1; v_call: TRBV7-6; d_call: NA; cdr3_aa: ASSASQGMNTEAF
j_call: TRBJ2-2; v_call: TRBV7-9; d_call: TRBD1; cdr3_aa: ASSYLPGQGETGELF
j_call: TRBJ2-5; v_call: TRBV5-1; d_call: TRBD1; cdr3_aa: ASRLRDSQETQY
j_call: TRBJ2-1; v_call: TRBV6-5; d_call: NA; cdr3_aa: ASSYIGRYNEQF
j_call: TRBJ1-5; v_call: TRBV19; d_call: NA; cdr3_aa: ASTQGQGRGNQPQH
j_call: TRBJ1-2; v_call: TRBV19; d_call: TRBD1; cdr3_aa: ASTLTGWNGYT
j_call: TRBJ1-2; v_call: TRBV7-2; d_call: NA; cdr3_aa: ATQGTNYGYT
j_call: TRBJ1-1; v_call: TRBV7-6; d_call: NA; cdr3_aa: ASSLALQNTEAF
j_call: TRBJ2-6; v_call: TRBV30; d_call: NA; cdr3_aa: AWLAWRQSRANVLT
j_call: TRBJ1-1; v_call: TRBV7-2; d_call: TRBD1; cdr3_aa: ASSLVGPGQEAF
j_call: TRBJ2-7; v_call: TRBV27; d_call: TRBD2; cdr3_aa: ASSPAPSGIPYEQY
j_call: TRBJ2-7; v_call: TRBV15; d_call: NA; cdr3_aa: ATRKQGASYEQY
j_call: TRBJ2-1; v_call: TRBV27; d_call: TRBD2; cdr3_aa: ASSLSNSAGGIYNEQF
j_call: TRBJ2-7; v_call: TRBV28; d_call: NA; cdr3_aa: ASRARDTNYEQY
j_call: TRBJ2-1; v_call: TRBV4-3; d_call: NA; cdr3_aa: ASSQEAAVNNEQF
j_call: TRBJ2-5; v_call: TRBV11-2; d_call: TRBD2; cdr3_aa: ASSQGSSGGRETQY
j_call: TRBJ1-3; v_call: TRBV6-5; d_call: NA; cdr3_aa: ASRGAGNTIY
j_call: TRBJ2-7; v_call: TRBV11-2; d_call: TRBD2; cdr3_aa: ASSLGLAGAYEQY
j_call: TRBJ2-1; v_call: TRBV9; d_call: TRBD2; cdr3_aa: ASSVGDYNNEQF
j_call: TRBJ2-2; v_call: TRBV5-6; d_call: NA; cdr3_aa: ASSWGFGTEDTGELF
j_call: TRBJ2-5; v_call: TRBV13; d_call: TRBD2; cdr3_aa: ASSRSGREETQY
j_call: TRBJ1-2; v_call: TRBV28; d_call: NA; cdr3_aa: ASSLSGVTGYT
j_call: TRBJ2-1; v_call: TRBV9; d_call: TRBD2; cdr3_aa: ASSGLAGYNEQF
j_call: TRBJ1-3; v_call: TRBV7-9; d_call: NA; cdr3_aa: ASSPSSGGGNTIY
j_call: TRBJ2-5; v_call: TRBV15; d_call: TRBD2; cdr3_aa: ATSSPEGGRAVETQY
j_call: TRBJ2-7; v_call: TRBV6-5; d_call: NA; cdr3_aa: ASSYEGRGTFVEQY
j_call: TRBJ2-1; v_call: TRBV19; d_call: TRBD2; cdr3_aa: ASRSPTSGRRIEQF
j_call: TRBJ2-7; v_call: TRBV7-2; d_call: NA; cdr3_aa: ASSLAVLAYEQY
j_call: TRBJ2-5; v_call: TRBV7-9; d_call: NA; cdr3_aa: ASSLDPGKQETQY
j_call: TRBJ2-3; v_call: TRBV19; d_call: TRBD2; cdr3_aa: ASRGAGDRRDTQY
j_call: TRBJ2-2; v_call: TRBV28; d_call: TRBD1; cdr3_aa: ASRTGVSTGELF
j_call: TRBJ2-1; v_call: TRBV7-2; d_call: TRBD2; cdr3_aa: ASSGTSFSSYNEQF
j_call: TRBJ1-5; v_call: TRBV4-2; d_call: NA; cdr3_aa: ASSPGDMLSNQPQH
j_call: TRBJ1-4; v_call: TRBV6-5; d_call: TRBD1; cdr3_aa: ASSFRGGTGTEKLF
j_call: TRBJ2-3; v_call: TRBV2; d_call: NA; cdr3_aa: ASRLPGAVPADTQY
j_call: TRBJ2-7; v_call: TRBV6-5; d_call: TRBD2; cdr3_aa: ASSVAGGRGEQY
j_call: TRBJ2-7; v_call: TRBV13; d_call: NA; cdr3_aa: ASSPRREVGSYEQY
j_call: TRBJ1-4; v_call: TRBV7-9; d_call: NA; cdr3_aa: ASSSAAEGEKLF
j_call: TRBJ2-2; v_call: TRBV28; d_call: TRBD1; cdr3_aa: ASSWTGNTGELF